What follows is one T cell receptor (beta chain) and its context. Its antigen is unidentified. This specimen belongs to a study of blood T cells in healthy people across ages. General study results and limits: Age advanced and TCR beta diversity per million T cells fell, roughly linearly.

PCR was performed a second time for about 7 to 12 cycles using a sample-barcoded 5' primer and a J-beta primer mix. MiXCR, run by TCRdb on the 5' RACE reads, gives a single entry per CDR3 protein. Found here are 700,000 to 950,000 distinct CDR3 sequences, 55% to 70% of them singletons; the top ten hold over 20%. The J segment lost 4 bases and the V segment lost 6 bases, leaving 11 bases of the junction unmatched. Germline loops: CDR1 MNHEY, CDR2 SVGEGT. CDR3 length equals 15 residues. Isolation yielded PBMCs, at least 6.5 million per sample, in every case. The source is a man aged 25 to 40 in good health. Material: blood. The chain has TRBV6-2 or TRBV6-3 and TRBJ2-5; 7 bases map to TRBD1. CDR3 sequence: CASSQQGGQLETQYF. The CDR3 coding sequence is TGTGCCAGCAGCCAGCAAGGGGGACAGTTAGAGACCCAGTACTTC.